This note documents a single TCR beta chain sequence. The data derive from a study of blood T cell repertoires in COVID-19. In the study overall: Sources were T cells, B-cell-depleted T cells, or PBMCs; the material itself was cDNA or gDNA.

Assay: immunoSEQ multiplex PCR; the TCRdb copy retains only in-frame clones and omits some. The table lists 200,000 to 250,000 clones, under 90% of them singletons, with 5% to 6.5% in the top ten. Trimming cost V 1 base and J 6 bases, with 16 bases left between them. The germline V gene has CDR1 SGHNT and CDR2 YYREEE (reference sequence). CDR3 size: 15 residues. The clonotype was recovered from a man older than 75 with acute or convalescent COVID-19. Input material: peripheral blood. The rearrangement uses TRBV5-4 and TRBJ1-2, with a possible D match to TRBD1 (6 bases). CDR3 coding DNA: TGTGCCAGCAGCTTGCAGGGGCAACATAGAGATGGCTACACCTTC. Amino acid sequence: CASSLQGQHRDGYTF.